Below are 9 T cell receptor beta chains sequenced from a single sample in a study of regulatory T cells in long-lasting Graves disease. Time point: newly diagnosed GD, antithyroid drugs for less than 3 months. Scientists built the TCR library using RNA that was extracted from PBMCs. CDR3-region Arm-PCR and iRepertoire HTBI primers produced the TCR beta libraries. One entry per CDR3 protein results from TCRdb running MiXCR on the multiplex PCR reads. This sample yields 520,000 or so distinct CDR3 sequences, of which about 12% are seen a single time; roughly 9.3% belongs to the top ten. This sample also belongs to another study, concerning T cells in Graves' hyperthyroidism and ophthalmopathy.

The source was peripheral blood mononuclear cells (PBMCs), collected at new diagnosis, from a patient treated with antithyroid drugs. The receptor source for this set is a young woman with Graves disease.

This clonotype occurred many times. This chain connects TRBV27 to TRBJ2-7, with D maybe TRBD2 (6 bases). CDR1 is MNHEY and CDR2 is SMNVEV in the germline V gene (reference sequence). V shed 2 bases and J shed 2 bases, with 13 bases lying between them. The CDR3 sequence is 15 residues long. CDR3 nucleotide sequence: TGTGCCAGCAGTTTAAGTCCCGGCGGGGCCTACGAGCAGTACTTC. Amino acids: CASSLSPGGAYEQYF.

This clonotype has at least ten counts. The chain has TRBV24-1 and TRBJ1-1; D remains ambiguous. From germline, CDR1 is KGHDR and CDR2 SFDVKD. Trimming removed 1 base from V and 3 bases from J, with 14 bases in between. CDR3 length equals 16 residues. CDR3 in DNA: TGTGCCACCAGTGATTTTCTTGCAGGTCGAGACACTGAAGCTTTCTTT. Residues: CATSDFLAGRDTEAFF.

This clonotype was found many times. This chain uses TRBV19 with TRBJ2-1; possibly TRBD2 for D (10 bases). In germline, CDR1 is LNHDA, CDR2 SQIVND (reference sequence). V lost 8 bases and J lost 8, with 37 bases in between. This CDR3 has 20 residues. The CDR3 region has the DNA TGTGCCAGTTCAGGAGAACCGGGACAGGGTTACAGCGGGAGGGATGATGAGCAGTTCTTC. Amino acids: CASSGEPGQGYSGRDDEQFF.

This clonotype appeared many times. The gene calls are TRBV19 and TRBJ1-2, with D unclear. The germline V gene encodes CDR1 LNHDA and CDR2 SQIVND (reference sequence). V dropped 5 bases and J dropped 4 bases, with 14 bases sitting between them. The CDR3 has 14 amino acids. The CDR3 sequence: CASSWAVAFYGYTF. Here the CDR3 DNA reads TGTGCCAGTAGTTGGGCCGTGGCTTTCTATGGCTACACCTTC.

CDR3 region: CSASGGSRTDTQYF. CDR3 nucleotide sequence: TGCAGTGCTAGTGGCGGGAGCCGCACAGATACGCAGTATTTT. The chain carries TRBV20-1 and TRBJ2-3, with 7 nucleotides matching TRBD2. Germline V gives CDR1 DFQATT, CDR2 SNEGSKA (reference sequence). J gave up 1 base and V 3 bases, and 4 bases lay outside the gene matches. The CDR3 is 14 residues long.

This clonotype has just a few counts. The chain links TRBV19 to TRBJ1-5; TRBD1 matches at 11 bases. V shed 6 bases and J 3 bases; nucleotides not matched to a gene: 7. The V gene's germline CDR1 is LNHDA and CDR2 SQIVND (reference sequence). This CDR3 comprises 16 residues. The CDR3 sequence is CASRGEGQGVNQPQHF. CDR3 DNA sequence: TGTGCCAGTAGGGGCGAGGGACAGGGGGTCAATCAGCCCCAGCATTTT.

The rearrangement uses TRBV6-1 and TRBJ2-7; possibly TRBD2 for D (5 bases). Germline assignment: CDR1 MNHNS and CDR2 SASEGT. V was trimmed by 6 bases and J by 0 bases, leaving 15 bases between them. This CDR3 is 15 amino acids long. CDR3 in amino acids: CASSPSFFYSYEQYF. In DNA, the CDR3 is TGTGCCAGCAGCCCTAGCTTCTTCTACTCCTACGAGCAGTACTTC.

There are many counts of this clonotype. V and J are TRBV2 and TRBJ2-3, with unresolved D. Trimming left V 5 bases short and J 2 bases short, with 8 bases between. The CDR3 extends over 13 amino acids. In germline, CDR1 is SNHLY, CDR2 FYNNEI. This CDR3 is CASSTNPTDTQYF. CDR3 DNA: TGTGCCAGCAGTACAAACCCCACAGATACGCAGTATTTT.

With respect to this clonotype: A much larger clone is a single base away; this may be a read error. The chain carries TRBV7-2 and TRBJ2-3; D not resolved. The V gene's germline CDR1 is SGHTA and CDR2 FQGNSA. V was clipped by 3 bases and J by 2 bases, with 3 bases between them. The CDR3 is made up of 12 amino acids. As DNA, the CDR3 is TGTGCCAGCAGCTTCTTCACAGATACGCAGTATTTT. Translating it yields CASSFFTDTQYF.